This T cell receptor beta chain was sequenced for a study of CD8+ T cells in alopecia areata. Study summary: It was 6 to 18 months of tofacitinib, and then there were 6 months off drug.

RNA extraction was followed by reverse transcription into cDNA, which acted as the sequencing template. The assay was immunoSEQ multiplex PCR, and TCRdb's table has in-frame clones only and misses some. The sample has roughly 140,000 clones, 45% to 60% seen once. V trimming: 4 bases; J trimming: 7 bases; junction bases outside the gene matches: 12. This CDR3 contains 15 residues. Germline assignment: CDR1 SGHDN and CDR2 FVKESK. Only a few counts were recorded for this clone. The receptor was isolated from a human donor with alopecia areata. This material consisted of CD4+ T cells sorted from blood, taken at week 0. The chain joins TRBV14 to TRBJ1-1, with 7 bases matching TRBD1. CDR3 sequence (DNA): TGTGCCAGCAGCCGACAGACAGGGAAAGGGCATGAAGCTTTCTTT. Its protein product is CASSRQTGKGHEAFF. The entire variable domain, with the rest obtained from reference TRBV14 and TRBJ1-1, is as follows: EAGVTQFPSHSVIEKGQTVTLRCDPISGHDNLYWYRRVMGKEIKFLLHFVKESKQDESGMPNNRFLAERTGGTYSTLKVQPAELEDSGVYFCASSRQTGKGHEAFFGQGTRLTVV.